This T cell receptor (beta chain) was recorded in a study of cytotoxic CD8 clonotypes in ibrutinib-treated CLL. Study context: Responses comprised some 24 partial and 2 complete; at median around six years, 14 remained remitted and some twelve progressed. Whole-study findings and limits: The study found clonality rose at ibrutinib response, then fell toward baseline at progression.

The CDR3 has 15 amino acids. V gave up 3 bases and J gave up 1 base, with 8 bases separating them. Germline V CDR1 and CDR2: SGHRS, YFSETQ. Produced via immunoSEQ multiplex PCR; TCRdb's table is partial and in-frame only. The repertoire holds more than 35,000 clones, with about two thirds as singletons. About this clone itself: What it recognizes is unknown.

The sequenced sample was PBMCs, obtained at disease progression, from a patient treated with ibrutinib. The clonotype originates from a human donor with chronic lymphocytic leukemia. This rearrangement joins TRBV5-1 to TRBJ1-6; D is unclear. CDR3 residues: CASSYDGSYNSPLHF. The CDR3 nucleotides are TGCGCCAGCAGCTACGACGGATCCTATAATTCACCCCTCCACTTT.